These 21 T cell receptor beta chains share one sample of origin, sequenced in a study of blood T cell repertoires in COVID-19. Some clones are missing from TCRdb's copy, which holds only in-frame ones; the method was immunoSEQ multiplex PCR. This sample yields around 100,000 clones, of which approximately 74% are seen a single time; 3.5% to 4% belongs to the top ten. Sequencing used peripheral blood. The receptors come from a man between 65 and 79 years old with COVID-19, enrolled during active disease.

This clone was detected once. CDR3 nucleotides: TGTGCCAGCAGCTTATTAGGAGGCAATGAAAAACTGTTTTTT. It encodes CASSLLGGNEKLFF. The gene calls are TRBV7-2 and TRBJ1-4; D is uncertain. Looked up from germline, CDR1 is SGHTA and CDR2 is FQGNSA. This CDR3 has 14 residues. V shed 2 bases and J shed 5 bases, with 9 bases lying between them.

The chain is built from TRBV18 and TRBJ2-7; weak D call: TRBD1 (5 bases). The CDR3 has 13 residues. CDR1 and CDR2 (germline): KGHSH, LQKENI. V was cut by 2 bases and J by 4 bases, with 9 bases left in between. The CDR3 loop reads CASSPSSGYEQYF. CDR3 bases: TGTGCCAGCTCACCATCGTCAGGGTACGAGCAGTACTTC.

The chain links TRBV6-5 to TRBJ2-2; 8 bases match TRBD2. The trim removed 10 bases at V and 4 bases at J, leaving 11 bases unmatched. The CDR3 sequence is 15 residues long. The germline CDR1 and CDR2 sequences are MNHEY and SVGAGI. CDR3 sequence reads: CATRPGLVATGELFF. The DNA for the CDR3 is TGTGCCACGCGACCGGGACTAGTCGCCACCGGGGAGCTGTTTTTT.

This chain links TRBV23-1 with TRBJ1-1; TRBD1 might be the D (5 bases). TRBV23-1 is an ORF for which the function is uncertain. Trimming stripped 4 bases from V and 1 base from J, with 7 bases between. CDR3 size: 13 residues. The CDR3 spells CASSPGQNTEAFF. Here the CDR3 DNA reads TGCGCCAGCAGTCCAGGGCAGAACACTGAAGCTTTCTTT.

The chain carries TRBV6-2 or TRBV6-3 and TRBJ1-1; D possibly corresponds to TRBD1 (5 bases). V was pared by 0 bases and J by 6 bases, with 14 bases between. This CDR3 comprises 15 residues. CDR1 is MNHEY, CDR2 SVGEGT, per germline. CDR3 amino acids: CASSYSRQFGSEAFF. The CDR3 DNA follows: TGTGCCAGCAGTTACTCCCGACAGTTTGGGTCTGAAGCTTTCTTT.

This rearrangement joins TRBV7-8 to TRBJ2-7; 10 nucleotides match TRBD2. CDR1 and CDR2 from the germline V gene are SGHVS and FQNEAQ. The CDR3 is 17 amino acids. Germline trimming cut 5 bases from V and 0 bases from J; bases unmatched to any gene: 10. CDR3 bases: TGTGCCAGCAGCCTACTGGGGGGACTAGCGAGCTCCTACGAGCAGTACTTC. Amino acid sequence: CASSLLGGLASSYEQYF.

This chain links TRBV4-2 with TRBJ2-2, with TRBD2 matching 9 bases. Germline V gives CDR1 LGHNA, CDR2 YNFKEQ. CDR3 length: 16 residues. J lost 4 bases, V lost 4 bases, and 7 bases had no gene match. The CDR3 protein is CASSPYSGRSTGELFF. The CDR3 DNA reads as TGTGCCAGCAGCCCTTACAGCGGGAGGTCCACCGGGGAGCTGTTTTTT.

The CDR3 DNA is TGTGCCAGCAGCCAAGACGGCGGGAGTGCTTACGAGCAGTACTTC. It specifies CASSQDGGSAYEQYF. The V call is TRBV4-2, the J call TRBJ2-7; 7 nucleotides line up with TRBD2. Trimming cost V 0 bases and J 4 bases; bases outside gene matches: 6. The germline V gene has CDR1 LGHNA and CDR2 YNFKEQ. This CDR3 is built from 15 residues.

The genes are TRBV12-3 or TRBV12-4 and TRBJ1-1, with D unresolved. V was trimmed by 6 bases and J by 6 bases, leaving 11 bases between them. The CDR3 covers 12 residues. CDR3 sequence reads: CASSSGVAEAFF. CDR3 nucleotides: TGTGCCAGCAGCTCCGGTGTGGCTGAAGCTTTCTTT.

The rearrangement joins TRBV19 to TRBJ2-6; D possibly corresponds to TRBD1 (6 bases). CDR3 length equals 14 residues. Germline V gene sequence: CDR1 LNHDA, CDR2 SQIVND (reference sequence). Trimming left V 5 bases short and J 2 bases short, with 7 bases between. As DNA, the CDR3 is TGTGCCAGTAGTTGGACAGCTGGGGCCAACGTCCTGACTTTC. Encoded protein: CASSWTAGANVLTF.

V is TRBV30 and J is TRBJ1-5; TRBD1 matches 7 bases. This CDR3 is built from 18 residues. With 3 bases clipped from V and 7 bases from J, the junction kept 21 bases outside the gene matches. Germline CDR1 GTSNPN, CDR2 SVGIG (reference sequence). Written as DNA, the CDR3 is TGTGCCTGGAGCTCCAGCCGCGCTGGGGGGCGACAGGGACAGCCCCAGCATTTT. Translating it yields CAWSSSRAGGRQGQPQHF.

The chain links TRBV3-1 (or the pseudogene TRBV3-2) to TRBJ1-1, with TRBD1 matching 8 bases. This CDR3 has 14 amino acids. With V trimmed by 4 bases and J by 1 base, 2 bases remained unmatched. Germline lookup yields CDR1 LGHDT and CDR2 YNNKEL (reference sequence). CDR3 DNA sequence: TGTGCCAGCAGCCTTGGGACAGGGAACACTGAAGCTTTCTTT. Residues: CASSLGTGNTEAFF.

Only a few counts were recorded for this clone. Compared with germline, one end of the junction differs, possibly owing to a read error. The CDR3 DNA sequence: TGTGCCAGCAGTTTTTCGAGGAGACAGGGAGTTCCTCTCTTC. Its protein product is CASSFSRRQGVPLF. The chain combines TRBV28 with TRBJ2-4; 7 bases fit TRBD1. There are 14 residues in the CDR3. Per germline, CDR1 MDHEN and CDR2 SYDVKM. Combining the CDR3 with reference TRBV28 and TRBJ2-4 gives the whole variable domain DVKVTQSSRYLVKRTGEKVFLECVQDMDHENMFWYRQDPGLGLRLIYFSYDVKMKEKGDIPEGYSVSREKKERFSLILESASTNQTSMYLCASSFSRRQGVPLFGAGTRLSVL.

This rearrangement joins TRBV6-5 to TRBJ2-1; TRBD1 matches at 8 bases. Germline trimming cut 10 bases from V and 5 bases from J; bases unmatched to any gene: 13. The CDR3 consists of 15 residues. CDR1 and CDR2 from the germline V gene are MNHEY and SVGAGI. The CDR3 is CATPGARGLNNEQFF. Written as DNA, the CDR3 is TGTGCCACCCCGGGGGCCAGGGGGCTCAACAATGAGCAGTTCTTC.

CDR3 loop: CSASTAGGFNEQFF. The DNA of the CDR3 is TGCAGTGCTAGTACGGCGGGAGGGTTCAATGAGCAGTTCTTC. J is TRBJ2-1 and V is TRBV20-1; 9 bases line up with TRBD2. Looked up from germline, CDR1 is DFQATT and CDR2 is SNEGSKA (reference sequence). V shed 3 bases and J 6 bases; nucleotides not matched to a gene: 6. This CDR3 contains 14 residues.

The V call is TRBV19, the J call TRBJ1-5; D might be TRBD1 (5 bases). In germline, CDR1 is LNHDA, CDR2 SQIVND (reference sequence). The CDR3 consists of 16 residues. Deletions cut 4 bases from V and 0 bases from J, with 13 bases between. The CDR3 spells CASSTTGSYSNQPQHF. CDR3 nucleotide sequence: TGTGCCAGTAGTACTACAGGAAGCTATAGCAATCAGCCCCAGCATTTT.

The V and J genes are TRBV19 and TRBJ2-7, with 7 bases lining up with TRBD1. Germline lookup yields CDR1 LNHDA and CDR2 SQIVND (reference sequence). Trimming removed 4 bases from V and 1 base from J; junction bases left unmatched: 7. CDR3 length: 15 residues. The CDR3: CASSTGDSLSYEQYF. CDR3 DNA: TGTGCCAGTAGTACCGGGGACAGTTTGTCCTACGAGCAGTACTTC.

V gene TRBV28 combines with J gene TRBJ1-2, with TRBD1 matching over 8 bases. V was pared by 1 base and J by 6 bases, with 7 bases of the junction left unmatched. CDR1 is MDHEN, CDR2 SYDVKM, per germline. The CDR3 sequence is 15 residues long. CDR3 coding DNA: TGTGCCAGCAGTTTATCGGGGGCAGGGGGCGATGGCTACACCTTC. It specifies CASSLSGAGGDGYTF.

This chain connects TRBV3-1 (or the pseudogene TRBV3-2) to TRBJ1-6; D remains unclear. V was pared by 1 base and J by 7 bases, with 8 bases between. The CDR3 totals 14 residues. Germline values: CDR1 LGHDT, CDR2 YNNKEL (reference sequence). In nucleotides, the CDR3 is TGTGCCAGCAGCCAAGGAAGCGGAAATTCACCCCTCCACTTT. Protein product: CASSQGSGNSPLHF.

The J gene is TRBJ1-1, the V gene TRBV30; D uncertain. The CDR3 is made up of 14 amino acids. Trimming stripped 8 bases from V and 3 bases from J, with 19 bases between. From germline, CDR1 is GTSNPN and CDR2 SVGIG (reference sequence). CDR3 sequence reads: CAGGEIERYTEAFF. As DNA, the CDR3 is TGTGCCGGCGGGGAAATTGAAAGGTACACTGAAGCTTTCTTT.

This clone was seen more than once but under ten times. The chain combines TRBV18 with TRBJ1-2; possible D gene TRBD1, 6 bases. This CDR3 region has 17 residues. Germline CDR1 KGHSH, CDR2 LQKENI. V was shortened by 0 bases and J by 8 bases, with 22 bases between the two germline ends. The CDR3 nucleotides read TGTGCCAGCTCACCACCGAGGCTTACAGGGCAGGCTGCGGGCTACACCTTC. The encoded protein is CASSPPRLTGQAAGYTF. Looking up the rest from reference TRBV18 and TRBJ1-2 gives the full variable domain: NAGVMQNPRHLVRRRGQEARLRCSPMKGHSHVYWYRQLPEEGLKFMVYLQKENIIDESGMPKERFSAEFPKEGPSILRIQQVVRGDSAAYFCASSPPRLTGQAAGYTFGSGTRLTVV.